This T cell receptor beta chain was sequenced during a study of blood T cell repertoires in COVID-19. Whole-study context: Nucleic acid was either cDNA or gDNA, and it came from T cells, B-cell-depleted T cells, or PBMCs.

Original methodology: Counts of nucleated cells, estimated from reference gene primer amplification, were obtained. The data were produced by immunoSEQ multiplex PCR, yet TCRdb's version contains in-frame clones alone and is incomplete. V, J and clone size reflect that table, while D and trimming were determined from the DNA. The sample records about 310,000 clones, around 87% being singletons. CDR1 and CDR2 (germline): SGHTA, FQGNSA. V was cut by 4 bases and J by 4 bases, with 13 bases left in between. The CDR3 totals 14 residues. This sequence was found in a woman aged 45 to 65 who had recovered from COVID-19. Input material: peripheral blood. This chain uses TRBV7-2 with TRBJ2-5, with D perhaps matching TRBD2 (6 bases). DNA for the CDR3: TGTGCCAGCAGCTCGACTCGGGGGAGAGAGACCCAGTACTTC. As protein: CASSSTRGRETQYF.